This T cell receptor beta chain was recorded in a study of molecular identifiers for immune sequencing clone quantification (dated by TCRdb to the late 2010s). Some background on the complete study: For a replicate experiment, RNA from about 20,000 or 100,000 naive CD8 T cells was divided into five aliquots, of which four were sequenced. This methods study benchmarked molecular-identifier clustering-based TCR repertoire sequencing (MIDCIRS) and TCR RNA copy counting, using CD8 T cells to do so. Overall study outcomes, separate from this receptor: Clones above 20 RNA copies held over 97% of molecules in CMV-specific effector cells but under 1% in naive cells. Without barcode sub-clustering, chimeric consensus sequences inflated TCR diversity; chimeras reached as high as 47%. Around 2.8 recovered TCR RNA copies per cell were obtained by modeling, versus approximately 10 by digital PCR, implying a capture efficiency of about 30%. Spiked-in Jurkat TCR RNA (around eleven copies' worth), which is not part of the donor repertoire, was contained in the naive libraries. Even against a background of about 960,000 naive CD8 T cells, spiked-in Jurkat TCR RNA amounting to a single cell's worth was reported to be detectable. The sizes of highly expanded clones could end up underestimated when identical TCR molecules share a barcode.

This clonotype showed up many times. This receptor's antigen is unknown. No base-level quality is on record; no much larger clone is a single base apart. The CDR3 runs 14 residues from the cysteine to the phenylalanine. Just CDR3 DNA is preserved here, 42 bases in frame from base 1. V drops 4 bases and J drops 6 bases, leaving 15 bases in between. Reading the germline V gene (reference sequence) gives CDR1 MNHNY and CDR2 SVGAGI. Libraries of naive CD8 T cells were generated from around 20,000 to 990,000 sorted cells, with 10%, 30% or 50% of the purified RNA used. Naive CD8 T cells, defined as CD8+CD4-CCR7+CD45RA+, were FACS-sorted into RLT Plus buffer on a BD FACSAria II. Detection sensitivity was tested by spiking Jurkat RNA equal to about 10 TCR copies' worth into samples containing roughly 18,000-1,000,000 naive CD8 T cells. CD8 T cells were enriched using RosetteSep CD8+ T Cell Enrichment Cocktail and Ficoll-Paque, and the enriched cells then underwent ACK red cell lysis.

The protocol used for the library was PCR. Sequencer: Illumina HiSeq 4000. Preparation of bulk TCR libraries followed a previously described approach, with the TCR primers listed in Table S5. The Qiagen AllPrep DNA/RNA kit was used to purify total RNA. Before analysis, reads from multiple sequencing runs of one library were combined. The study's processing was this. Only reads with exact TCR constant sequence were kept, trimmed to 150 nt, and grouped by their 12-nt molecular barcodes. Within each barcode group, reads were sub-clustered at a 15% Levenshtein threshold, and quality-weighted consensus sequences were built per RNA molecule. Non-functional sequences were excluded, and lower-count sequences lying one edit away from another sequence were also excluded. Based on a fit of two negative binomial distributions, barcode sub-clusters having less than 20% of the maximum read count were discarded. TCRdb trimmed the raw reads at Q25, called clones with MiXCR and kept productive beta chains. All rows with the same CDR3 protein become a single entry with the most common DNA and genes. TCRdb, rather than the study authors, made the V and J calls. The sample data list some 320,000 distinct CDR3 sequences, and around 21% of these were observed just once. The ten most abundant clones make up 0.75% to 0.85% of the sample.

Recombination joined TRBV6-6 with TRBJ1-2; no D gene is confidently identified. The source of this sequence is a human donor in good health. Some libraries in this study had Jurkat cell RNA spiked in. The sample was naive CD8+ T cells from blood, with Jurkat cell RNA spiked in. The cell subset or site label of this sample denotes: FACS-sorted CD8+CD4-CCR7+CD45RA+ naive T cells. The CDR3 protein is CASSWADRQDGYTF. The sequence in DNA is TGTGCCAGCAGTTGGGCAGACCGGCAAGATGGCTACACCTTC.